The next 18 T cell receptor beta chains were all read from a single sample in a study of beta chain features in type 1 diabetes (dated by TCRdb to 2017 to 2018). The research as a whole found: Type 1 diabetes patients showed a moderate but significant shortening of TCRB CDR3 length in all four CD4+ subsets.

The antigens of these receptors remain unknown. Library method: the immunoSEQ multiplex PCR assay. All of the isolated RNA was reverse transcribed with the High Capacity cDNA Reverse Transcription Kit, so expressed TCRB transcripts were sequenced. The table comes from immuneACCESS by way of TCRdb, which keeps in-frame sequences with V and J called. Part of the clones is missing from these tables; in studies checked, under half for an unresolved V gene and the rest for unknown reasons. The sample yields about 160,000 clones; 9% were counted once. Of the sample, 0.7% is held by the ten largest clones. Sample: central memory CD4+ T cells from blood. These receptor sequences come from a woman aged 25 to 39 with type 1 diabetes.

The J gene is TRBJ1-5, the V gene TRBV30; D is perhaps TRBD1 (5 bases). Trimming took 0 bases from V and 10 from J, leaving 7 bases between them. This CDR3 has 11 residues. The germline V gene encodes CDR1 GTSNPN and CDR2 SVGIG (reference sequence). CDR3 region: CAWSVGGPQHF. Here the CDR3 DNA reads TGTGCCTGGAGTGTGGGGGGACCCCAGCATTTT.

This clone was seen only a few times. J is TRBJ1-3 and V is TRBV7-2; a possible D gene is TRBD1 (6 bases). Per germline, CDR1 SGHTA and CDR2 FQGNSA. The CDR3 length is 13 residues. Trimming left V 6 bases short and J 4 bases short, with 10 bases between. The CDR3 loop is CASSTGLGNTIYF. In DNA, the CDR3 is TGTGCCAGCAGTACAGGGTTGGGAAACACCATATATTTT.

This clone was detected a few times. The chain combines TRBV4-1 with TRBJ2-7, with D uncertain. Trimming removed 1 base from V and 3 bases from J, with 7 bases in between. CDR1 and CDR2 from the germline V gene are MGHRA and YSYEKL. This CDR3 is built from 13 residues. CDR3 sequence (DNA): TGCGCCAGCAGCCAAGCAAGAGACTACGAGCAGTACTTC. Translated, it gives CASSQARDYEQYF.

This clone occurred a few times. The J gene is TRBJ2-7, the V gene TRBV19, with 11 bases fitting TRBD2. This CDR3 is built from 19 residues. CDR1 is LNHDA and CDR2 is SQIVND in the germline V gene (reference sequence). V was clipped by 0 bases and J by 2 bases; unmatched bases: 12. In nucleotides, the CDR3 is TGTGCCAGTAGTATAGACCCTCCGGGACTAGCGGCGGGGGCCTACGAGCAGTACTTC. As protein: CASSIDPPGLAAGAYEQYF.

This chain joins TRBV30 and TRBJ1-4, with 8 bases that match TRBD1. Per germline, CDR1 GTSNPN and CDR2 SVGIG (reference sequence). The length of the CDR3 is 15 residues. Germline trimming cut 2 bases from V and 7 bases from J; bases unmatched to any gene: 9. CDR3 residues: CAWSPRGRRGEKLFF. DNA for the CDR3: TGTGCCTGGAGTCCCAGGGGGCGAAGGGGTGAAAAACTGTTTTTT. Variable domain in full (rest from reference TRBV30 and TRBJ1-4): SQTIHQWPATLVQPVGSPLSLECTVEGTSNPNLYWYRQAAGRGLQLLFYSVGIGQISSEVPQNLSASRPQDRQFILSSKKLLLSDSGFYLCAWSPRGRRGEKLFFGSGTQLSVL.

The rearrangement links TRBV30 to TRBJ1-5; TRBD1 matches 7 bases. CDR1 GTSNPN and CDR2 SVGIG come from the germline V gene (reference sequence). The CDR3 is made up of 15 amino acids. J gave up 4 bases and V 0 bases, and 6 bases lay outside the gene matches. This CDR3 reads CAWSVLQGQNQPQHF. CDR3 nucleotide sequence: TGTGCCTGGAGTGTATTACAGGGGCAAAATCAGCCCCAGCATTTT.

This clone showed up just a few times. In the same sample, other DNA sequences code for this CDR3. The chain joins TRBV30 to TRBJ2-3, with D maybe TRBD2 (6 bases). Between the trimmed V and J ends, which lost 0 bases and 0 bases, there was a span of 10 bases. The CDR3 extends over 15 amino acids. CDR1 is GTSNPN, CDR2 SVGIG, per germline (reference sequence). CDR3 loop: CAWSVGSGSTDTQYF. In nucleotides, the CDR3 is TGTGCCTGGAGTGTTGGGAGCGGGAGCACAGATACGCAGTATTTT. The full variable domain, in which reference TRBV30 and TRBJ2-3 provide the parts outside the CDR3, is SQTIHQWPATLVQPVGSPLSLECTVEGTSNPNLYWYRQAAGRGLQLLFYSVGIGQISSEVPQNLSASRPQDRQFILSSKKLLLSDSGFYLCAWSVGSGSTDTQYFGPGTRLTVL.

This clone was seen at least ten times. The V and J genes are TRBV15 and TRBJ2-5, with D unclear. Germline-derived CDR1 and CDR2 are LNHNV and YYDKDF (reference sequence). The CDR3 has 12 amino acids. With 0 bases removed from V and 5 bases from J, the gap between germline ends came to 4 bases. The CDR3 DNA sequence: TGTGCCACCAGCAGAGACGCGGAGACCCAGTACTTC. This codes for CATSRDAETQYF. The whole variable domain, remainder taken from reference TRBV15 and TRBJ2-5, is DAMVIQNPRYQVTQFGKPVTLSCSQTLNHNVMYWYQQKSSQAPKLLFHYYDKDFNNEADTPDNFQSRRPNTSFCFLDIRSPGLGDTAMYLCATSRDAETQYFGPGTRLLVL.

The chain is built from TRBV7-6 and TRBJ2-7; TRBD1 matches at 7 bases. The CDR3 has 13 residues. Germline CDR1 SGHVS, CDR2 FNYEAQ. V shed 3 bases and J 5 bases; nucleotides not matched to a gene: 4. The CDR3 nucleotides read TGTGCCAGCAGCTTTTATCAGGGGGACGAGCAGTACTTC. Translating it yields CASSFYQGDEQYF. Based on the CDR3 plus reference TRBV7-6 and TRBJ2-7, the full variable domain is GAGVSQSPRYKVTKRGQDVALRCDPISGHVSLYWYRQALGQGPEFLTYFNYEAQQDKSGLPNDRFSAERPEGSISTLTIQRTEQRDSAMYRCASSFYQGDEQYFGPGTRLTVT.

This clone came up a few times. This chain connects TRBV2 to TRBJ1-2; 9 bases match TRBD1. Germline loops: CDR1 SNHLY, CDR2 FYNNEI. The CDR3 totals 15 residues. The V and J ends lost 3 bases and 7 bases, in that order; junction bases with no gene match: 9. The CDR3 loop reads CASSDFPQGAGGYTF. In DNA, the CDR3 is TGTGCCAGCAGTGATTTCCCACAGGGGGCCGGTGGCTACACCTTC.

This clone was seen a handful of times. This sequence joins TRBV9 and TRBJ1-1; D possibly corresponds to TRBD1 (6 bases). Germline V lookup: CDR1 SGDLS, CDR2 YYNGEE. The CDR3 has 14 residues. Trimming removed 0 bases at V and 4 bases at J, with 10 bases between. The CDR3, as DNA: TGTGCCAGCAGCGTAGTGGCAGGGGTCACTGAAGCTTTCTTT. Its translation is CASSVVAGVTEAFF.

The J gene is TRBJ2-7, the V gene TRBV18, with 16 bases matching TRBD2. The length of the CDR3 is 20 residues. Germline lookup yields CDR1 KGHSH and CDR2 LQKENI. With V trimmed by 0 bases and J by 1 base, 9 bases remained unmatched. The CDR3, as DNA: TGTGCCAGCTCACCACCTACCGGGACTAGCGGGAGGGCAAGTTCCTACGAGCAGTACTTC. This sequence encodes CASSPPTGTSGRASSYEQYF.

The chain's CDR3 is CASSLGRASTDTQYF. CDR3 sequence (DNA): TGTGCCAGCAGCTTAGGCAGGGCTAGCACAGATACGCAGTATTTT. The chain recombines TRBV11-3 with TRBJ2-3, with a tentative D call TRBD1 (5 bases). Germline CDR1 reads SGHNT; CDR2 reads YENEEA. The CDR3 runs to 15 residues. The V gene lost 1 base and the J gene lost 0 bases, with 8 bases spanning the gap.

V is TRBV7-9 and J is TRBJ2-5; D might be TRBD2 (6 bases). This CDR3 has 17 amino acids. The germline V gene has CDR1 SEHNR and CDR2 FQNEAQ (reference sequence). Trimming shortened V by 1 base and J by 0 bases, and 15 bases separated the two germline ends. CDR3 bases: TGTGCCAGCAGCTTAGGAGTCCAGCGGGCCGACCAAGAGACCCAGTACTTC. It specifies CASSLGVQRADQETQYF. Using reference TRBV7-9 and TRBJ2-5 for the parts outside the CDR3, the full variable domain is DTGVSQNPRHKITKRGQNVTFRCDPISEHNRLYWYRQTLGQGPEFLTYFQNEAQLEKSRLLSDRFSAERPKGSFSTLEIQRTEQGDSAMYLCASSLGVQRADQETQYFGPGTRLLVL.

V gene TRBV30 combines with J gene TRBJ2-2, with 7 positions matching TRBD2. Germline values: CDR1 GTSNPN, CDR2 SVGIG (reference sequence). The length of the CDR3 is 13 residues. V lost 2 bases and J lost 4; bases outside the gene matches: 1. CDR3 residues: CAWSSGTTGELFF. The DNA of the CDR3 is TGTGCCTGGAGTAGCGGGACCACCGGGGAGCTGTTTTTT.

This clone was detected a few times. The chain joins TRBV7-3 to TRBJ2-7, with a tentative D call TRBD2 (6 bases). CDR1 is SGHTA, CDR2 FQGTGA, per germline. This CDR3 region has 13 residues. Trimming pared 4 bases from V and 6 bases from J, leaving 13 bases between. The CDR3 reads CASSSYGTAEQYF. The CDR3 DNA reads TGTGCCAGCAGCTCATACGGGACTGCCGAGCAGTACTTC.

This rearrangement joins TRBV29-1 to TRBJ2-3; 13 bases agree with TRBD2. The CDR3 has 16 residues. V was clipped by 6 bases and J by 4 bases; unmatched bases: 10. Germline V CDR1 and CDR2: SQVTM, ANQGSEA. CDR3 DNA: TGCAGCGTAGGGACTAGCGGGGCCTCGGACTCAGATACGCAGTATTTT. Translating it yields CSVGTSGASDSDTQYF.

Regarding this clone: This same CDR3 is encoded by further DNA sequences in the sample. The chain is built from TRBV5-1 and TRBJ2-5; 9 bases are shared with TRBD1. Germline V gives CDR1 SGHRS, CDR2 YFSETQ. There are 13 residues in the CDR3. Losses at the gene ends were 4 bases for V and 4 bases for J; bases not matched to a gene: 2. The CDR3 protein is CASSRGQGETQYF. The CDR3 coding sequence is TGCGCCAGCAGCAGGGGACAGGGAGAGACCCAGTACTTC.